The 4 T cell receptor beta chains presented below share a single source sample, sequenced in a study of Tregs in tolerant kidney transplant recipients. The method was immunoSEQ multiplex PCR; TCRdb's version includes in-frame clones alone and lacks a portion of them. The table lists approximately 49,000 clones. Here the sequenced sample was CD4+ T cells from blood, taken before the transplant. Every receptor here comes from a human donor who received a combined kidney and bone marrow transplant.

Concerning this clone itself: The CDR3 end lies 3 residues beyond the end of the read and is filled in from the germline J gene. The V call is TRBV19, the J call TRBJ1-2, with D hard to call. The CDR3 length is 13 residues. V was cut by 3 bases and J by 0 bases, with 5 bases left in between. Looked up from germline, CDR1 is LNHDA and CDR2 is SQIVND (reference sequence). The covered CDR3 bases are TGTGCCAGTAGTATTGACACTAACTATGGC. Protein sequence: CASSIDTNYG. The whole CDR3 reads CASSIDTNYGYTF.

CDR3 residues: CASSSGDREDEQYF. CDR3 DNA, as far as it was read: TGTGCCAGCAGCTCAGGGGACAGGGAGGACGAG. The V gene is TRBV11-2, the J gene TRBJ2-7; 9 bases are shared with TRBD1. The CDR3 end falls 3 residues outside the read, so it is completed with the germline J gene. Germline-derived CDR1 and CDR2 are SGHAT and FQNNGV. The CDR3 runs 14 residues. V trimming: 4 bases; J trimming: 5 bases; junction bases outside the gene matches: 6.

CDR3: CAWFVEGLSDNEQFF. The sequenced part of the CDR3 DNA is TGTGCCTGGTTTGTCGAGGGGCTCTCGGACAATGAG. The rearrangement uses TRBV30 and TRBJ2-1; TRBD1 or TRBD2 may be the D gene (5 bases each). The read falls 3 residues short of the CDR3 end, and the missing part is taken from the germline J gene. Germline values: CDR1 GTSNPN, CDR2 SVGIG (reference sequence). The V gene lost 5 bases and the J gene lost 5 bases, with 19 bases spanning the gap. The CDR3 has 15 residues.

As regards this clone: The CDR3 extends 3 residues past the end of the read, so its final part is completed from the germline J gene. The chain uses TRBV5-1 and TRBJ2-7; 8 bases match TRBD2. CDR3 size: 16 residues. J gave up 5 bases and V 0 bases, and 10 bases lay outside the gene matches. The germline CDR1 and CDR2 sequences are SGHRS and YFSETQ. CDR3 sequence reads: CASSLGGTSVTHEQYF. CDR3 bases read: TGCGCCAGCAGCTTGGGGGGGACTAGTGTCACCCACGAG. Combining the CDR3 with reference TRBV5-1 and TRBJ2-7 gives the whole variable domain KAGVTQTPRYLIKTRGQQVTLSCSPISGHRSVSWYQQTPGQGLQFLFEYFSETQRNKGNFPGRFSGRQFSNSRSEMNVSTLELGDSALYLCASSLGGTSVTHEQYFGPGTRLTVT.